These 24 T cell receptor beta chains originate from one sample sequenced in a study of CD8 T cells in Susac syndrome. A quantity of 0.5 to 1 ug RNA underwent reverse transcription using random hexamers. MiXCR, applied by TCRdb to the immunoSEQ multiplex PCR reads, yields one record per CDR3 protein. The sample contains 200,000 or so distinct CDR3 sequences, almost 96% of which appear only once. Sequences were obtained from CD4+ T cells from PBMCs. These receptors originate from a human donor with multiple sclerosis.

The chain combines TRBV9 with TRBJ2-1; D might be TRBD2 (6 bases). Germline lookup yields CDR1 SGDLS and CDR2 YYNGEE. The CDR3 contains 16 residues. Trimming took off 4 bases at V and 0 bases at J, with 14 bases between the two ends. The CDR3 DNA sequence: TGTGCCAGCAGCCTCAGCCTAGCGAGCTCCTACAATGAGCAGTTCTTC. This sequence encodes CASSLSLASSYNEQFF.

This chain uses TRBV3-1 with TRBJ1-1; TRBD1 is a possible D gene (6 bases). This CDR3 spans 15 amino acids. Germline V gives CDR1 LGHDT, CDR2 YNNKEL (reference sequence). The V and J ends lost 3 bases and 5 bases respectively, with 16 bases between them. CDR3 loop: CASSQNIQGSTEAFF. In DNA form, the CDR3 reads TGTGCCAGCAGCCAGAACATCCAGGGGTCAACTGAAGCTTTCTTT.

The V gene is TRBV11-2, the J gene TRBJ2-6; 8 bases are a match to TRBD1. Trimming took 3 bases from V and 0 from J; bases not matched to a gene: 4. The germline V gene has CDR1 SGHAT and CDR2 FQNNGV. This CDR3 has 17 residues. The CDR3 sequence: CASSLQGAYSGANVLTF. CDR3 coding DNA: TGTGCCAGCAGCTTGCAGGGGGCCTACTCTGGGGCCAACGTCCTGACTTTC.

This chain connects TRBV4-1 to TRBJ2-5, with a weak D call TRBD2 (7 bases). Germline-derived CDR1 and CDR2 are MGHRA and YSYEKL. The length of the CDR3 is 16 residues. V lost 1 base to trimming and J lost 5 bases, with 17 bases between them. For the CDR3, the DNA is TGCGCCAGCAGCCAAGGTTCGGGCGGGGGCCAGGAGACCCAGTACTTC. This encodes CASSQGSGGGQETQYF.

V is TRBV18 and J is TRBJ1-2, with TRBD1 matching over 11 bases. Trimming removed 2 bases from V and 7 bases from J; junction bases left unmatched: 3. Germline lookup yields CDR1 KGHSH and CDR2 LQKENI. The CDR3 is made up of 14 amino acids. The CDR3 region has the DNA TGTGCCAGCTCACCAATAGGACAGGGGGCTGGCTACACCTTC. Amino acid sequence: CASSPIGQGAGYTF.

The rearrangement joins TRBV10-3 to TRBJ1-1, with D tentatively TRBD1 (6 bases). Trimming cost V 4 bases and J 4 bases, with 10 bases left between them. The V gene's germline CDR1 is ENHRY and CDR2 SYGVKD. This CDR3 region has 13 residues. The CDR3 bases are TGTGCCATCAGTGTACAGGGAGGCACTGAAGCTTTCTTT. Translating gives CAISVQGGTEAFF.

The V and J genes are TRBV5-1 and TRBJ2-5, with D unresolved. The germline V gene encodes CDR1 SGHRS and CDR2 YFSETQ. The CDR3 contains 12 residues. The ends were cut back, 3 bases at V and 7 bases at J, with 10 bases in the middle. The CDR3 DNA follows: TGCGCCAGCAGCTCCCAACCGTGGACCCAGTACTTC. This codes for CASSSQPWTQYF. The whole variable domain, filled in from reference TRBV5-1 and TRBJ2-5, reads KAGVTQTPRYLIKTRGQQVTLSCSPISGHRSVSWYQQTPGQGLQFLFEYFSETQRNKGNFPGRFSGRQFSNSRSEMNVSTLELGDSALYLCASSSQPWTQYFGPGTRLLVL.

The CDR3 coding sequence is TGTGCCAGCAGTTCTCCCTATGGTACCTACGAGCAGTACTTC. It yields the protein CASSSPYGTYEQYF. This rearrangement joins TRBV28 to TRBJ2-7; D not certain. Germline V gives CDR1 MDHEN, CDR2 SYDVKM. Trimming took off 4 bases at V and 2 bases at J, with 12 bases between the two ends. The CDR3 extends over 14 amino acids.

J is TRBJ2-7 and V is TRBV30, with 8 bases lining up with TRBD1. The ends lost 5 bases at V and 3 bases at J; junction bases unmatched: 6. Germline lookup yields CDR1 GTSNPN and CDR2 SVGIG (reference sequence). The CDR3 is 13 amino acids. CDR3 sequence reads: CAWHRGVNYEQYF. The CDR3 DNA follows: TGTGCCTGGCACAGGGGGGTCAACTACGAGCAGTACTTC.

The chain links TRBV6-5 to TRBJ1-2; weak D call: TRBD1 (6 bases). The germline V gene has CDR1 MNHEY and CDR2 SVGAGI. The CDR3 extends over 15 amino acids. Between the trimmed V and J ends, which lost 0 bases and 3 bases, there was a span of 11 bases. The CDR3 here is CASSYSPTGDYGYTF. The CDR3 DNA reads as TGTGCCAGCAGTTACTCCCCGACAGGCGACTATGGCTACACCTTC.

CDR3 in amino acids: CASSRDTISYNSPLHF. The CDR3 DNA reads TGTGCCAGCAGCAGGGACACGATTTCCTATAATTCACCCCTCCACTTT. The V call is TRBV5-6, the J call TRBJ1-6, with a weak D call TRBD1 (6 bases). Trimming removed 4 bases from V and 1 base from J, with 12 bases in between. This CDR3 has 16 residues. Germline CDR1 SGHDT, CDR2 YYEEEE.

The V call is TRBV3-1, the J call TRBJ1-2; no clear D gene. Looked up from germline, CDR1 is LGHDT and CDR2 is YNNKEL (reference sequence). V lost 3 bases and J lost 7, with 12 bases in between. CDR3 length: 13 amino acids. Here the CDR3 reads CASSHEEGGGYTF. CDR3 DNA: TGTGCCAGCAGCCATGAGGAGGGTGGTGGCTACACCTTC.

This chain uses TRBV30 with TRBJ2-1, with 9 bases that match TRBD2. The ends lost 5 bases at V and 7 bases at J; junction bases unmatched: 3. Germline values: CDR1 GTSNPN, CDR2 SVGIG (reference sequence). The CDR3 runs to 12 residues. The CDR3 DNA follows: TGTGCCTGGCTAGCGGGGCGGAATGAGCAGTTCTTC. It specifies CAWLAGRNEQFF.

The chain combines TRBV24-1 with TRBJ2-5, with D hard to call. Trimming removed 4 bases at V and 1 base at J, with 12 bases between. Germline V gives CDR1 KGHDR, CDR2 SFDVKD. The CDR3 sequence is 15 residues long. CDR3 in DNA: TGTGCCACCAGTGACGGCGGTCACGGCCAAGAGACCCAGTACTTC. Amino acids: CATSDGGHGQETQYF.

This clonotype has just one count. This chain connects TRBV5-4 to TRBJ2-7, with 8 nucleotides matching TRBD1. This CDR3 is 14 amino acids long. The V and J ends lost 4 bases and 3 bases, in that order; junction bases with no gene match: 6. Looked up from germline, CDR1 is SGHNT and CDR2 is YYREEE (reference sequence). As DNA, the CDR3 is TGTGCCAGCAGCCAGGACAGGGTCCTCTACGAGCAGTACTTC. As protein: CASSQDRVLYEQYF.

V gene TRBV28 combines with J gene TRBJ2-1; D possibly matches TRBD1 or TRBD2 (6 bases each). Germline loops: CDR1 MDHEN, CDR2 SYDVKM. The length of the CDR3 is 12 residues. V lost 9 bases to trimming and J lost 6 bases, with 12 bases between them. CDR3 protein: CASSEGGNEQFF. DNA of the CDR3: TGTGCCAGTTCCGAGGGGGGCAATGAGCAGTTCTTC.

This clonotype came up a few times. J is TRBJ2-7 and V is TRBV5-6; D is perhaps TRBD1 (6 bases). CDR1 is SGHDT, CDR2 YYEEEE, per germline. V lost 5 bases to trimming and J lost 0 bases, with 12 bases between them. The CDR3 is 14 amino acids. The CDR3 loop is CASSSTGSSYEQYF. The DNA for the CDR3 is TGTGCCAGCAGTTCCACAGGGAGCTCCTACGAGCAGTACTTC.

The J gene is TRBJ2-1, the V gene TRBV29-1; the match to TRBD2 covers 7 bases. With V trimmed by 2 bases and J by 5 bases, 9 bases remained unmatched. The CDR3 is 15 residues long. Germline V gives CDR1 SQVTM, CDR2 ANQGSEA. The CDR3 DNA follows: TGCAGCGTTGAAATTTGGCAGCGGGGAAACAATGAGCAGTTCTTC. Translated, it gives CSVEIWQRGNNEQFF.

This clonotype is a singleton in its sample. The gene calls are TRBV9 and TRBJ1-6; 8 nucleotides agree with TRBD1. CDR3 size: 15 residues. The ends lost 3 bases at V and 7 bases at J; junction bases unmatched: 6. Germline loops: CDR1 SGDLS, CDR2 YYNGEE. For the CDR3, the DNA is TGTGCCAGCAGCGGAGGACAGGGAGTCAATTCACCCCTCCACTTT. Translated, it gives CASSGGQGVNSPLHF. The complete variable domain, with remaining parts taken from reference TRBV9 and TRBJ1-6, reads DSGVTQTPKHLITATGQRVTLRCSPRSGDLSVYWYQQSLDQGLQFLIQYYNGEERAKGNILERFSAQQFPDLHSELNLSSLELGDSALYFCASSGGQGVNSPLHFGNGTRLTVT.

This clonotype was counted only a few times. J is TRBJ2-7 and V is TRBV4-3; TRBD1 matches 10 bases. The V gene end was trimmed by 5 bases and the J gene end by 3 bases; junction bases not matched to a gene: 4. This CDR3 has 14 residues. CDR1 and CDR2 from the germline V gene are LGHNA and YSLEER. CDR3 coding DNA: TGCGCCAGCAGCATTGGGACAGGGGTCTACGAGCAGTACTTC. This translates into CASSIGTGVYEQYF.

The rearrangement uses TRBV30 and TRBJ1-4; tentative D call: TRBD1 (5 bases). The CDR3 totals 12 residues. CDR1 GTSNPN and CDR2 SVGIG come from the germline V gene (reference sequence). Between the trimmed V and J ends, which lost 3 bases and 5 bases, there was a span of 7 bases. The CDR3 DNA reads TGTGCCTGGAGGCGACAGAATGAAAAACTGTTTTTT. Protein: CAWRRQNEKLFF.

The chain uses TRBV6-2 or TRBV6-3 and TRBJ2-7, with a weak D call TRBD1 (5 bases). The V end was cut by 5 bases, the J end by 2 bases, with 10 bases between. This CDR3 contains 13 residues. Germline CDR1 and CDR2: MNHEY and SVGEGT. The CDR3 DNA sequence: TGTGCCAGCAGTAGGGCAGGGCCCTACGAGCAGTACTTC. Protein sequence: CASSRAGPYEQYF.

The chain recombines TRBV25-1 with TRBJ1-2; 8 bases match TRBD1. The trim removed 0 bases at V and 7 bases at J, leaving 4 bases unmatched. Germline CDR1 and CDR2: MGHDK and SYGVNS. This CDR3 region has 14 residues. The DNA for the CDR3 is TGTGCCAGCAGTGAATATTCAGGGGGCTTTGGCTACACCTTC. It translates to CASSEYSGGFGYTF.

The chain has TRBV10-3 and TRBJ2-1; 10 bases match TRBD2. V shed 6 bases, J shed 6 bases, and the junction held 5 bases outside the gene matches. From germline, CDR1 is ENHRY and CDR2 SYGVKD. The CDR3 contains 14 residues. CDR3 residues: CAIRWTSGGNEQFF. The CDR3 nucleotides are TGTGCCATCAGGTGGACTAGCGGAGGCAATGAGCAGTTCTTC.